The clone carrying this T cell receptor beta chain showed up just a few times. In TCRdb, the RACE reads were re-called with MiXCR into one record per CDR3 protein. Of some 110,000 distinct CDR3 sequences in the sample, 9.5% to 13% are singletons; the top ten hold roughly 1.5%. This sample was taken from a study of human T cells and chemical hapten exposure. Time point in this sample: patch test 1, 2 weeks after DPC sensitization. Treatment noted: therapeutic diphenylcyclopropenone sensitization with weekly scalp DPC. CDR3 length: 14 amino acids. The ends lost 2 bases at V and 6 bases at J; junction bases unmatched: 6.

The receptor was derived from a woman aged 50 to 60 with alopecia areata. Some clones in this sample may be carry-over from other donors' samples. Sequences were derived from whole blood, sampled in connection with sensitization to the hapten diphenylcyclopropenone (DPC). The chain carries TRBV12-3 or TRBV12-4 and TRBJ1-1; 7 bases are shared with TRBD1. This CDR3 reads CASSLREGASEAFF. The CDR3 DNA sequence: TGTGCCAGCAGTTTACGTGAGGGGGCTTCTGAAGCTTTCTTT.